Listed below are T cell receptor beta chains from one sample, sequenced in a study of T cells in Graves' hyperthyroidism and ophthalmopathy. One entry per CDR3 protein results from TCRdb running MiXCR on the multiplex PCR reads. The sample lists a few hundred thousand distinct CDR3 sequences, roughly 50% occurring once. Sequenced material: peripheral blood or thyroid tissue (not recorded which). The receptors were sampled from a woman younger than 35 with Graves' hyperthyroidism. Each CDR3 is given with its conserved first and last residue. The D gene is left open where the match is weak. Size values are once, few and many counts, or a class for expanded clones, and some rows have none.

abundance,j_gene,d_gene,v_gene,CDR3nt,CDR3aa
-,TRBJ2-5,-,TRBV5-1,TGCGCCAGCAGAGATGGACATTCGTACCAAGAGACCCAGTACTTC,CASRDGHSYQETQYF
many,TRBJ1-4,-,TRBV6-6,TGTGCCAGCAGCCCCAGGCGGGTGGATGAAAAACTGTTTTTT,CASSPRRVDEKLFF
few,TRBJ2-7,TRBD1,TRBV6-5,TGTGCCAGCAGTGAAAAGGCAGGGGGCATGGACGAGCAGTACTTC,CASSEKAGGMDEQYF
few,TRBJ2-7,TRBD2,TRBV20-1,TGCAGTGCTTGCTCCTTTGGGGCGGGAGACTCCTACGAGCAGTACTTC,CSACSFGAGDSYEQYF
-,TRBJ2-1,-,TRBV20-1,TGCAGTGCTCGTCGCAGCGGAAGAGTCAATGAGCAGTTCTTC,CSARRSGRVNEQFF
-,TRBJ1-2,TRBD1,TRBV25-1,TGTGCCAGCAGTGCTCCGCAGGGGGTTGGCTACACCTTC,CASSAPQGVGYTF
-,TRBJ2-5,-,TRBV7-9,TGTGCCAGCAGCTCCGTGGGTTATATTCCCGGGGAGACCCAGTACTTC,CASSSVGYIPGETQYF
many,TRBJ1-1,-,TRBV19,TGTGCCAGTAGTATCGGTAAGGGTTTGGGCGAAGCTTTCTTT,CASSIGKGLGEAFF
-,TRBJ2-3,-,TRBV6-2/TRBV6-3,TGTGCCAGCAGTGATATGACAGATACGCAGTATTTT,CASSDMTDTQYF
once,TRBJ2-7,TRBD1,TRBV6-5,TGTGCCAGCAGACCCTGGACAGGGCGAGCCGAGCAGTACTTC,CASRPWTGRAEQYF
-,TRBJ2-7,TRBD1,TRBV15,TGTGCCACCAGCAGCCAAGGGGGACAGGGGACCTACGAGCAGTACTTC,CATSSQGGQGTYEQYF
-,TRBJ2-1,-,TRBV5-1,TGCGCCAGCAGCTTGTTCTCCTACAATGAGCAGTTCTTC,CASSLFSYNEQFF
few,TRBJ2-3,TRBD2,TRBV2,TGTGCCAGCAGACGACTAGCGGGCAGAGCAGATACGCAGTATTTT,CASRRLAGRADTQYF
-,TRBJ2-1,TRBD2,TRBV19,TGTGCCAGTAGTGGGGAGCGGGAACCTCCGGGTAATGAGCAGTTCTTC,CASSGEREPPGNEQFF
-,TRBJ2-3,-,TRBV20-1,TGCAGTGCTAGAGATTCTCGGGGGAAAGCAGATACGCAGTATTTT,CSARDSRGKADTQYF
many,TRBJ1-2,-,TRBV4-1,TGCGCCAGCAGCCAAGATAGGGCAGGGTTTAACTATGGCTACACCTTC,CASSQDRAGFNYGYTF
many,TRBJ1-1,TRBD1,TRBV2,TGTGCCAGCAGTTGGGACAGCTCATCGGGGCGCACTGAAGCTTTCTTT,CASSWDSSSGRTEAFF
many,TRBJ1-1,-,TRBV3-1,TGTGCCAGCAGCCAATACCAGCGCTTCGCTGAAGCTTTCTTT,CASSQYQRFAEAFF
many,TRBJ2-5,TRBD2,TRBV27,TGTGCCAGCAGTTCCTTAGCGGGAGTGGTGGAGACCCAGTACTTC,CASSSLAGVVETQYF
few,TRBJ1-4,-,TRBV5-5,TGTGCCAGCAGCTTCGGGGGCGCAACTAATGAAAAACTGTTTTTT,CASSFGGATNEKLFF
many,TRBJ2-2,-,TRBV7-3,TGTGCCAGCAGCCGCACAGGGAACACCGGGGAGCTGTTTTTT,CASSRTGNTGELFF
many,TRBJ2-5,-,TRBV12-5,TGTGCTAGTGGCCCCCCACGCGGGACAGTCCAGACCCAGTACTTC,CASGPPRGTVQTQYF
many,TRBJ2-5,TRBD1,TRBV29-1,TGCAGCGTTCCCGGGACAGGGTTACAGACCCAGTACTTC,CSVPGTGLQTQYF
few,TRBJ1-4,-,TRBV12-5,TGTGCTAGTGGTTTGGTATTACGCGGGGTTAATGAAAAACTGTTTTTT,CASGLVLRGVNEKLFF
once,TRBJ1-1,-,TRBV5-1,TGCGCCAGCAGCTTGGGGGCCGGGGGGGAAGCTTTCTTT,CASSLGAGGEAFF
many,TRBJ1-6,-,TRBV6-1,TGTGCCAGCAGTGAAAGGACGGACTATAATTCACCCCTCCACTTT,CASSERTDYNSPLHF
-,TRBJ1-4,-,TRBV20-1,TGCAGTGCGTGGCACTTGAGCACTGAAAAACTGTTTTTT,CSAWHLSTEKLFF
few,TRBJ2-7,TRBD2,TRBV30,TGTGGAGCGGGAGATTCCTACGAGCAGTACTTC,CGAGDSYEQYF
many,TRBJ2-5,TRBD1,TRBV7-8,TGTGCCAGCAGCTTAGCACCGGGACAGGGGCGAGAGACCCAGTACTTC,CASSLAPGQGRETQYF
few,TRBJ1-6,TRBD1,TRBV6-6,TGTGCCAGCAGTAGACAGGGGGGCTCCTATAATTCACCCCTCCACTTT,CASSRQGGSYNSPLHF
many,TRBJ2-5,-,TRBV20-1,TGCAGTGCTACATGGAGGGACTCCCAGGAGACCCAGTACTTC,CSATWRDSQETQYF
-,TRBJ2-6,-,TRBV12-3/TRBV12-4,TGTGCCAGCAGTTACGCTCCGCCCGGGATGACTTTC,CASSYAPPGMTF
-,TRBJ2-7,TRBD2,TRBV10-3,TGTGCCATCAGTGTTAGCGGGAGGATCCACTACGAGCAGTACTTC,CAISVSGRIHYEQYF
few,TRBJ2-7,TRBD2,TRBV3-1,TGTGCCAGCAGCCAAGCAATTTACGGGACTAGCGGGAGGAGGGAGCAGTACTTC,CASSQAIYGTSGRREQYF
many,TRBJ1-4,-,TRBV29-1,TGCAGCGTACCCAAGGACGGCACTAATGAAAAACTGTTTTTT,CSVPKDGTNEKLFF
-,TRBJ2-7,-,TRBV7-3,TGTGCCAGCAGCTTAAGAGTAGAACGCGAGCAGTACTTC,CASSLRVEREQYF
-,TRBJ1-5,-,TRBV20-1,TGCAGTGCACCGAGCGGGGGCGATCAGCCCCAGCATTTT,CSAPSGGDQPQHF
once,TRBJ2-7,TRBD1,TRBV7-6,TGTGCCGGCAGCAGGGGGACCTACGAGCAGTACTTC,CAGSRGTYEQYF
once,TRBJ1-1,-,TRBV6-1,TGTGCCAGCAGTTCCCATGACCAGCGAAACACTGAAGCTTTCTTT,CASSSHDQRNTEAFF
many,TRBJ1-2,TRBD1,TRBV12-3/TRBV12-4,TGTGCCAGCAGTCGTTCACAGGGGGCGCCGGGCTACACCTTC,CASSRSQGAPGYTF
-,TRBJ1-2,-,TRBV2,TGTGCCAGCGGACAGTTGTTGCTCGGCTACACCTTC,CASGQLLLGYTF
-,TRBJ2-7,TRBD2,TRBV29-1,TGCAGCGGGGGGGGGACTAGCGGGGCCTACGAGCAGTACTTC,CSGGGTSGAYEQYF
few,TRBJ2-7,TRBD1,TRBV12-3/TRBV12-4,TGTGCCAGCACCCCCCCCCCGGGACAGGGGGCCTACGAGCAGTACTTC,CASTPPPGQGAYEQYF
-,TRBJ2-1,-,TRBV11-1,TGTGCCAGCAGCTTAGCGCACACGCCACTGGAGCAGTTCTTC,CASSLAHTPLEQFF
few,TRBJ2-2,TRBD2,TRBV5-1,TGCGCCAGCAGCTTGACACTAGCGGGAGGGTACCTGAACACCGGGGAGCTGTTTTTT,CASSLTLAGGYLNTGELFF